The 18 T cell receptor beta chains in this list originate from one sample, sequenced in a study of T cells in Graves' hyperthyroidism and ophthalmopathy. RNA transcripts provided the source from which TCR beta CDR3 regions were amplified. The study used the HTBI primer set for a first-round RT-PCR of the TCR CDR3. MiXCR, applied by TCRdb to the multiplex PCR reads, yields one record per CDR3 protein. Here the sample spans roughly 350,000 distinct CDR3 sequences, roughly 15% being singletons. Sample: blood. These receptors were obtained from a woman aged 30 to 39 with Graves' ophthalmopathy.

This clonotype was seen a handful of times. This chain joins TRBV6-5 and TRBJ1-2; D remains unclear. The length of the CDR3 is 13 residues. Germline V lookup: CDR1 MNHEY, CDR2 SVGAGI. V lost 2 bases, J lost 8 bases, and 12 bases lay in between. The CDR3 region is CASSYRGREGYTF. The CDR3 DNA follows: TGTGCCAGCAGTTACCGCGGACGGGAAGGCTACACCTTC.

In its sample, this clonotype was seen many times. The CDR3 bases are TGTGCCTGGAGTAACGGGGGGCACGGCTACACCTTC. It yields the protein CAWSNGGHGYTF. The V call is TRBV30, the J call TRBJ1-2; D perhaps matches TRBD1 (6 bases). CDR1 and CDR2 (germline): GTSNPN, SVGIG (reference sequence). V lost 2 bases to trimming and J lost 8 bases, with 12 bases between them. The CDR3 sequence is 12 residues long.

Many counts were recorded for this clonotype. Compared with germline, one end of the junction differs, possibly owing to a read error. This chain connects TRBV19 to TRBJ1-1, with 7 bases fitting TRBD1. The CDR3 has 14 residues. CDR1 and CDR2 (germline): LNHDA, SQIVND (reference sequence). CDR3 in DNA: TGTGCCAGTAGCATAGGGACAGAAAACACTGAAGCTTTCTTT. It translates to CASSIGTENTEAFF.

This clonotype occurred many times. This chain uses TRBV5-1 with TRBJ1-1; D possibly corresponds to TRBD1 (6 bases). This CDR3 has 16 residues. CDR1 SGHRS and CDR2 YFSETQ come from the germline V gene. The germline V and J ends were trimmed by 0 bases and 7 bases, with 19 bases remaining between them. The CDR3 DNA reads TGCGCCAGCAGCTTGGATGGCCGAGGGGGAGTATTTGAAGCTTTCTTT. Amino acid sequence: CASSLDGRGGVFEAFF.

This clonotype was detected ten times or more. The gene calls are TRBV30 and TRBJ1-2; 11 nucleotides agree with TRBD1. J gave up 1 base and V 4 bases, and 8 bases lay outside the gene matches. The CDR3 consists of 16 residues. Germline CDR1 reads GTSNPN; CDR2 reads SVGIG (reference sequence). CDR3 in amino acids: CAWTHRDRGNNYGYTF. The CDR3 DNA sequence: TGTGCCTGGACGCACCGGGACAGGGGGAATAACTATGGCTACACCTTC. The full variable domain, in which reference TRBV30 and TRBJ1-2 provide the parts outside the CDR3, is SQTIHQWPATLVQPVGSPLSLECTVEGTSNPNLYWYRQAAGRGLQLLFYSVGIGQISSEVPQNLSASRPQDRQFILSSKKLLLSDSGFYLCAWTHRDRGNNYGYTFGSGTRLTVV.

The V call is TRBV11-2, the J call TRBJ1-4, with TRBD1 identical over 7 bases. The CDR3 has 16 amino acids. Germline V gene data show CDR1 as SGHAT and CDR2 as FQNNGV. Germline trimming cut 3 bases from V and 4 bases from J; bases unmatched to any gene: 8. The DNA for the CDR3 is TGTGCCAGCAGCTTCCTCGGACAGGCTAATAATGAAAAACTGTTTTTT. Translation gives CASSFLGQANNEKLFF.

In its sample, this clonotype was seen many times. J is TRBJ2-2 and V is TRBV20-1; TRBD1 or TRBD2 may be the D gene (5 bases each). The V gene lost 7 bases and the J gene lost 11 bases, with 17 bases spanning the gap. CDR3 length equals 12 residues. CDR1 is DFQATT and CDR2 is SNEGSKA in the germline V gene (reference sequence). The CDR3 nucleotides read TGCAGTGTCGGGGAAGAGGGGCGCGAGCTGTTTTTT. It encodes CSVGEEGRELFF.

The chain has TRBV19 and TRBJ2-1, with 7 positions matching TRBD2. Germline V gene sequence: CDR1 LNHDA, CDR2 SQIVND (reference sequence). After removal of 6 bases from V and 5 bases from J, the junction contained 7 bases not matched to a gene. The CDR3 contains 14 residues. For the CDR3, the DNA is TGTGCCAGTAGGTCCGGGACTATAAACAATGAGCAGTTCTTC. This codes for CASRSGTINNEQFF.

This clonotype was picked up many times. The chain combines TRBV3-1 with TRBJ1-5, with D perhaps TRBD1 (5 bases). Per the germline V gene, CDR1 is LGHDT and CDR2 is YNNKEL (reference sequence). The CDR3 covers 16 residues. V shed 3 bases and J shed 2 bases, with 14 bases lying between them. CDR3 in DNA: TGTGCCAGCAGCCAGGGGGGGGGGGACGGCAATCAGCCCCAGCATTTT. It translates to CASSQGGGDGNQPQHF.

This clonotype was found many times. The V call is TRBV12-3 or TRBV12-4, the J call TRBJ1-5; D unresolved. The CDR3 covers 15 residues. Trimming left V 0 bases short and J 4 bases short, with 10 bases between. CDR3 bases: TGTGCCAGCAGTTTAGCGCTGGGTAGAAATCAGCCCCAGCATTTT. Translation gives CASSLALGRNQPQHF.

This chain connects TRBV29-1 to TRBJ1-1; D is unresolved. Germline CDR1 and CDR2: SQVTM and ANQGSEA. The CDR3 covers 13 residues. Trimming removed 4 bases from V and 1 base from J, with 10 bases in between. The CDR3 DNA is TGCAGCGTTGTAGTAATCGAGAACACTGAAGCTTTCTTT. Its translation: CSVVVIENTEAFF.

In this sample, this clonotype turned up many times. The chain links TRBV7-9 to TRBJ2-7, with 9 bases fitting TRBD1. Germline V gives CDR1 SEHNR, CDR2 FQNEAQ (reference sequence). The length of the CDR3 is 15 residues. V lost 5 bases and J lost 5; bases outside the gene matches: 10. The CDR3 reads CASSVGQGWKDEQYF. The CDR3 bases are TGTGCCAGCAGCGTCGGACAGGGGTGGAAAGACGAGCAGTACTTC.

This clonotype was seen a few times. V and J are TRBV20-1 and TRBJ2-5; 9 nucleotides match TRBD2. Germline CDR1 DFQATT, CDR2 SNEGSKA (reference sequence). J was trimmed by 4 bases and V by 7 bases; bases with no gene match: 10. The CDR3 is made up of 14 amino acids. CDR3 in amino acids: CSVEISGGTETQYF. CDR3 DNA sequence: TGCAGTGTTGAAATTAGCGGGGGAACAGAGACCCAGTACTTC.

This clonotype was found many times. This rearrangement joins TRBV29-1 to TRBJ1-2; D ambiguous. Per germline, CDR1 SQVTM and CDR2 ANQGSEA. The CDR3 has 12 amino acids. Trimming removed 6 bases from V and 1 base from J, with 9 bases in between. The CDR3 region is CSVESDNYGYTF. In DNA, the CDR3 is TGCAGCGTCGAGAGCGATAACTATGGCTACACCTTC.

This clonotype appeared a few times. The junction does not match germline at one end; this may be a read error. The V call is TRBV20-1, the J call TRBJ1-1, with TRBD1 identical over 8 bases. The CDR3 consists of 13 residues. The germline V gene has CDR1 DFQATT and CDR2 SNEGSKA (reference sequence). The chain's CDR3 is CSPRGTGDTGAFF. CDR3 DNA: TGCAGTCCGAGAGGGACAGGAGACACTGGAGCTTTCTTT.

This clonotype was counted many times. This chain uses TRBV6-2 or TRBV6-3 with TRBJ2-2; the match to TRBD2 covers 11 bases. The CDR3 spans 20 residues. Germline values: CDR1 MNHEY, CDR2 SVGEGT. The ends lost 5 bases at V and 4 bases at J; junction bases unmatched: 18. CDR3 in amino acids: CASSNRPGLADKRGTGELFF. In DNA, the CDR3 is TGTGCCAGCAGTAACCGGCCGGGACTAGCGGACAAACGCGGCACCGGGGAGCTGTTTTTT.

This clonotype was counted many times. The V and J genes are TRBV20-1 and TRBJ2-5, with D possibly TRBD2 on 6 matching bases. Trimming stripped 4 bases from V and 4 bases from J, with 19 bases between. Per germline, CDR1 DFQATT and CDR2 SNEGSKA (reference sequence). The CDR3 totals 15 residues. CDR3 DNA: TGCAGTGCTAACCGGGACTCCGGGACGATAGAGACCCAGTACTTC. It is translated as CSANRDSGTIETQYF.

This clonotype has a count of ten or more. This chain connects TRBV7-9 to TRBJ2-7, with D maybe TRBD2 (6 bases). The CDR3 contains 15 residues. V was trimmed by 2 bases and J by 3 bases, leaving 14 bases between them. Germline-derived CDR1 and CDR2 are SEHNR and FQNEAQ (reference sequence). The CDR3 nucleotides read TGTGCCAGCAGCTTATTAGCGGACCCAGTCTACGAGCAGTACTTC. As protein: CASSLLADPVYEQYF.